Each of the 16 T cell receptor beta chains below was sequenced from the same sample in a study of CD8+CD57+ T cells in acquired aplastic anemia. TCR beta VDJ combinations and CDR3 sequences were profiled from genomic DNA. TCRdb ran MiXCR on the reads and lists one entry per CDR3 protein. The sample carries around 400,000 distinct CDR3 sequences, 65% to 75% recorded once. The sample taken for sequencing was sorted CD4+, CD8+, or CD8+CD57+ T cells (not recorded which) from PBMCs. The receptors originated from a human donor in good health, serving as a control.

The V call is TRBV19, the J call TRBJ1-1; weak D call: TRBD1 (5 bases). V gave up 6 bases and J gave up 0 bases, with 11 bases separating them. Per the germline V gene, CDR1 is LNHDA and CDR2 is SQIVND (reference sequence). This CDR3 spans 14 amino acids. The CDR3 region is CASRMGQMNTEAFF. The DNA of the CDR3 is TGTGCCAGTAGAATGGGGCAGATGAACACTGAAGCTTTCTTT.

This chain uses TRBV7-2 with TRBJ2-5, with D possibly being TRBD1 (6 bases). The germline gives CDR1 SGHTA, CDR2 FQGNSA. The CDR3 extends over 15 amino acids. Deletions cut 0 bases from V and 2 bases from J, with 10 bases between. CDR3 protein: CASSLAGGRQETQYF. CDR3 nucleotides: TGTGCCAGCAGCTTAGCAGGGGGTAGGCAAGAGACCCAGTACTTC. The variable domain in full, with the rest retrieved from reference TRBV7-2 and TRBJ2-5, is GAGVSQSPSNKVTEKGKDVELRCDPISGHTALYWYRQSLGQGLEFLIYFQGNSAPDKSGLPSDRFSAERTGGSVSTLTIQRTQQEDSAVYLCASSLAGGRQETQYFGPGTRLLVL.

The gene calls are TRBV7-2 and TRBJ2-1; tentatively, D is TRBD1 or TRBD2 (5 bases each). Germline values: CDR1 SGHTA, CDR2 FQGNSA. CDR3 length: 13 residues. Trimming left V 1 base short and J 12 bases short, with 13 bases between. The chain's CDR3 is CASSLGGNIRQFF. The CDR3 nucleotides read TGTGCCAGCAGCTTAGGGGGGAACATAAGGCAGTTCTTC.

This rearrangement joins TRBV9 to TRBJ2-5, with D unclear. Trimming pared 3 bases from V and 9 bases from J, leaving 21 bases between. The CDR3 runs to 15 residues. Per the germline V gene, CDR1 is SGDLS and CDR2 is YYNGEE. This chain's CDR3 is CASSGDTSGEQSQYF. The CDR3 DNA reads TGTGCCAGCAGCGGAGACACTTCGGGCGAGCAGTCCCAGTACTTC.

The sample holds many counts of this clonotype. V usage is TRBV18 and J usage is TRBJ2-7; D tentatively fits TRBD1 or TRBD2 (5 bases each). CDR1 and CDR2 (germline): KGHSH, LQKENI. The CDR3 covers 15 residues. Trimming pared 3 bases from V and 5 bases from J, leaving 17 bases between. CDR3 amino acids: CASSPTRGLVHEQYF. DNA of the CDR3: TGTGCCAGCTCACCTACCCGGGGCTTAGTCCACGAGCAGTACTTC.

This clonotype was seen a few times. This chain uses TRBV7-9 with TRBJ2-7; TRBD1 matches 10 bases. The junction had 10 bases not matched to a gene; V was cut back by 5 bases and J by 3 bases. This CDR3 is 16 amino acids long. Germline CDR1 SEHNR, CDR2 FQNEAQ (reference sequence). CDR3 loop: CASSQTGTGVFYEQYF. CDR3 DNA: TGTGCCAGCAGCCAGACCGGGACAGGGGTCTTCTACGAGCAGTACTTC.

The CDR3 reads CSARHQGRPQHF. CDR3 DNA sequence: TGCAGTGCTAGGCATCAGGGACGGCCCCAGCATTTT. The rearrangement joins TRBV20-1 to TRBJ1-5; tentatively, D is TRBD1 (5 bases). Germline CDR1 DFQATT, CDR2 SNEGSKA (reference sequence). CDR3 length: 12 residues. The V gene lost 3 bases and the J gene lost 9 bases, with 12 bases spanning the gap.

This clonotype was seen repeatedly, ten times or more. The chain uses TRBV7-4 and TRBJ1-1; tentatively, D is TRBD1 (6 bases). CDR1 SGHVT and CDR2 SQSDAQ come from the germline V gene. With 2 bases removed from V and 2 bases from J, the gap between germline ends came to 12 bases. CDR3 length equals 15 residues. Here the CDR3 DNA reads TGTGCCAGCAGCTTAAGGGGGGGAGTAAACACTGAAGCTTTCTTT. Its protein product is CASSLRGGVNTEAFF.

This rearrangement joins TRBV20-1 to TRBJ1-4; 9 nucleotides match TRBD1. V trimming: 0 bases; J trimming: 8 bases; junction bases outside the gene matches: 4. The germline gives CDR1 DFQATT, CDR2 SNEGSKA (reference sequence). CDR3 length: 14 amino acids. The CDR3 is CSARDYRGREKLFF. As DNA, the CDR3 is TGCAGTGCTAGAGATTACAGGGGGCGAGAAAAACTGTTTTTT.

This clonotype was recorded many times. The V call is TRBV19, the J call TRBJ2-7, with a possible D match to TRBD2 (6 bases). CDR3 length: 15 residues. The germline V and J ends were trimmed by 5 bases and 4 bases, with 18 bases remaining between them. Germline CDR1 and CDR2: LNHDA and SQIVND (reference sequence). CDR3 DNA: TGTGCCAGTAGTCGGACCTGGGGGGATTTATACGAGCAGTACTTC. Protein sequence: CASSRTWGDLYEQYF.

This clonotype was seen once. The rearrangement uses TRBV7-6 and TRBJ2-1; tentatively, D is TRBD1 (6 bases). Trimming cost V 0 bases and J 12 bases, with 18 bases left between them. Germline CDR1 reads SGHVS; CDR2 reads FNYEAQ. CDR3 length: 15 amino acids. The CDR3 bases are TGTGCCAGCAGCTTAGCGGGGGCAAGCACAGATACGCAGTTCTTC. Protein: CASSLAGASTDTQFF. The full variable domain, in which reference TRBV7-6 and TRBJ2-1 provide the parts outside the CDR3, is GAGVSQSPRYKVTKRGQDVALRCDPISGHVSLYWYRQALGQGPEFLTYFNYEAQQDKSGLPNDRFSAERPEGSISTLTIQRTEQRDSAMYRCASSLAGASTDTQFFGPGTRLTVL.

The chain carries TRBV7-6 and TRBJ1-3, with D unclear. The CDR3 loop spans 15 amino acids. Trimming removed 5 bases at V and 16 bases at J, with 27 bases between. Germline lookup yields CDR1 SGHVS and CDR2 FNYEAQ. As DNA, the CDR3 is TGTGCCAGCAGCATAGTACACAGATACGCAGAATTTTGGTATTTT. It encodes CASSIVHRYAEFWYF.

The chain uses TRBV7-2 and TRBJ2-7; TRBD1 might be the D (5 bases). The V and J ends lost 5 bases and 9 bases respectively, with 17 bases between them. The V gene's germline CDR1 is SGHTA and CDR2 FQGNSA. There are 13 residues in the CDR3. The DNA of the CDR3 is TGTGCCAGCAGCATCACCGGGTGGGGCACGCAGTACTTC. Translation: CASSITGWGTQYF.

As regards this clonotype: This is likely a read error, given that the CDR3 carries no conserved phenylalanine or tryptophan at its end. It is unclear where the CDR3 begins or ends on the DNA, so no DNA is shown, and the CDR3 is as TCRdb lists it. The V gene is TRBV7-2, the J gene TRBJ1-1. Per germline, CDR1 SGHTA and CDR2 FQGNSA. The CDR3 comprises 16 residues, both ends counted. The CDR3 loop reads CASSLGRAGTYGDASL.

The V gene is TRBV7-3, the J gene TRBJ1-5, with D possibly being TRBD1 (5 bases). Germline V gene data show CDR1 as SGHTA and CDR2 as FQGTGA. CDR3 length: 16 residues. Deletions cut 5 bases from V and 13 bases from J, with 27 bases between. The CDR3 bases are TGTGCCAGCAGCCCAACTCAGCGGGGGGAGGAGACCCAGCAGCATTTT. Residues: CASSPTQRGEETQQHF.

The rearrangement uses TRBV2 and TRBJ1-1; unclear D gene. Germline V gene data show CDR1 as SNHLY and CDR2 as FYNNEI. The CDR3 runs to 12 residues. V was pared by 3 bases and J by 4 bases, with 6 bases between. This CDR3 reads CASSEEITEAFF. In DNA, the CDR3 is TGTGCCAGCAGTGAGGAGATCACTGAAGCTTTCTTT.